The sequence of this T cell receptor (beta chain) was determined in a study of blood T cell repertoires in COVID-19. Germline CDR1 is MGHRA and CDR2 is YSYEKL. CDR3 length: 16 residues. The J segment lost 4 bases and the V segment lost 4 bases, leaving 11 bases of the junction unmatched. In the original workflow: By means of reference gene primer amplification, nucleated cell counts were estimated. Clones were sequenced by immunoSEQ multiplex PCR, and TCRdb holds only the in-frame ones, with some missing. V, J and clone size are taken as reported in that table, and D and trimming were inferred from the DNA itself. The table records about 200,000 clones, around 84% of them present only once.

Sequenced: PBMCs or T cells enriched from blood (not recorded which). The chain uses TRBV4-1 and TRBJ2-3, with 7 bases identical to TRBD2. The receptor's source is a woman between 40 and 55 years old with acute COVID-19. The CDR3 sequence: CASSRGGAGVADTQYF. The CDR3 bases are TGCGCCAGCAGCCGGGGTGGGGCGGGAGTGGCAGATACGCAGTATTTT.